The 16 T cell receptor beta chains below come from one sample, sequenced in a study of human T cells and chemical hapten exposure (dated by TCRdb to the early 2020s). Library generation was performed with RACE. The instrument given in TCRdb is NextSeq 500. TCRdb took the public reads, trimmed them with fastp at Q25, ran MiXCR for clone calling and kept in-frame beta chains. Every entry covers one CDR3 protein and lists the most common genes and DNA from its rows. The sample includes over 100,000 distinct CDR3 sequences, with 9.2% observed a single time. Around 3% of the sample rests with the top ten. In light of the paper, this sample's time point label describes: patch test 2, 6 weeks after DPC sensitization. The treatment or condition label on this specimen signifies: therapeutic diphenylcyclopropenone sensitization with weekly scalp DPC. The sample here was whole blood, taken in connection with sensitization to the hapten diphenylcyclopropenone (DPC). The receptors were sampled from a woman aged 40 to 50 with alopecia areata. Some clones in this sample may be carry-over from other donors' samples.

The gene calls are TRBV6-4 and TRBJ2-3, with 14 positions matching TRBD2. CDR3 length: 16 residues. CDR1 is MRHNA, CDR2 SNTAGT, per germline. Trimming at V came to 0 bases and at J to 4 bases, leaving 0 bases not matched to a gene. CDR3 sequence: CASSDSTSGGADTQYF. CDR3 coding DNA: TGTGCCAGCAGTGACTCGACTAGCGGGGGGGCAGATACGCAGTATTTT.

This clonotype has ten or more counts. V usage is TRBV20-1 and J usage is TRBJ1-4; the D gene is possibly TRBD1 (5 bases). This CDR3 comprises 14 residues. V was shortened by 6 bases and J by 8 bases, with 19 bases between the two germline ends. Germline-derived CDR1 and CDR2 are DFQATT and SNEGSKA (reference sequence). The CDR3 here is CSAADGAGEEKLFF. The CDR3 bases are TGCAGTGCGGCAGACGGGGCGGGGGAAGAAAAACTGTTTTTT.

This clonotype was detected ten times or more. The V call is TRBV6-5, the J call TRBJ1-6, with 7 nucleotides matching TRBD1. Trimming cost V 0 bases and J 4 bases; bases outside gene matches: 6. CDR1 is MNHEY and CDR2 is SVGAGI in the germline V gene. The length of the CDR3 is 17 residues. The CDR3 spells CASSYSARGSYNSPLHF. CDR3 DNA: TGTGCCAGCAGTTACTCGGCCAGGGGGTCGTATAATTCACCCCTCCACTTT.

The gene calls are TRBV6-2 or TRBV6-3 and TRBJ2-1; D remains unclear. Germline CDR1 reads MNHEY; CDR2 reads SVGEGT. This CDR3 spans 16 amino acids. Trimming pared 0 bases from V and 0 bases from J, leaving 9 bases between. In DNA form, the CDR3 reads TGTGCCAGCAGTTACTCGATTCCAGGCTCCTACAATGAGCAGTTCTTC. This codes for CASSYSIPGSYNEQFF.

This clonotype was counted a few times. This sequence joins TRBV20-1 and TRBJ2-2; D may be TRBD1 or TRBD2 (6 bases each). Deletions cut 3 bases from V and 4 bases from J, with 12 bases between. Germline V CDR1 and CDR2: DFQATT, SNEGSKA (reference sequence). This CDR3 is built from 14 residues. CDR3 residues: CSARGGFVTGELFF. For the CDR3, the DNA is TGCAGTGCTAGGGGGGGCTTCGTCACCGGGGAGCTGTTTTTT.

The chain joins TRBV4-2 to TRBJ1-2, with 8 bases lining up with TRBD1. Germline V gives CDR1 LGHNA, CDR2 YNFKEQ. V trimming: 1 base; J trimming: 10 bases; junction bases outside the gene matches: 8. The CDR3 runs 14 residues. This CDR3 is CASSQGDRGQDYTF. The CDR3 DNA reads TGTGCCAGCAGCCAAGGAGACAGGGGCCAAGACTACACCTTC.

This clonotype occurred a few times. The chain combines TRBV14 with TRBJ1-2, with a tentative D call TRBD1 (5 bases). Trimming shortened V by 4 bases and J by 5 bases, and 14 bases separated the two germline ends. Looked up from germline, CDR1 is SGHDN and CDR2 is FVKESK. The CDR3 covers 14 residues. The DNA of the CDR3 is TGTGCCAGCAGCCCTCACGCGACAGCTTATGGCTACACCTTC. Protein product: CASSPHATAYGYTF.

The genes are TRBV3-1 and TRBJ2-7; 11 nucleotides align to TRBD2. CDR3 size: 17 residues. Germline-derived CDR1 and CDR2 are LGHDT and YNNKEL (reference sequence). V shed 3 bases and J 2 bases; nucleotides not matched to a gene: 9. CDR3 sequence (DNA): TGTGCCAGCAGCCACCGAAGGGGACTAGCGGTAACCTACGAGCAGTACTTC. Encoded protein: CASSHRRGLAVTYEQYF.

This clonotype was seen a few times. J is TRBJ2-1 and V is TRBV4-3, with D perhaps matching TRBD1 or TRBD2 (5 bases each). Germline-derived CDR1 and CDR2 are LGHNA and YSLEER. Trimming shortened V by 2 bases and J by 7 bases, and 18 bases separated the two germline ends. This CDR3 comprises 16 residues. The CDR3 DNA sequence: TGCGCCAGCAGCCAACGGACGCCGGGCTGGGGGAATGAGCAGTTCTTC. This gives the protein CASSQRTPGWGNEQFF.

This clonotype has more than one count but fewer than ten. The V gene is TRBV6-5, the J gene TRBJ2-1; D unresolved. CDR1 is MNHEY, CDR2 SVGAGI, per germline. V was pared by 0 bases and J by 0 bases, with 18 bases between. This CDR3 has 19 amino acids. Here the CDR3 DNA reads TGTGCCAGCAGTTACTCCGGTCAGGTCCCCCTAAGCTCCTACAATGAGCAGTTCTTC. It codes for CASSYSGQVPLSSYNEQFF.

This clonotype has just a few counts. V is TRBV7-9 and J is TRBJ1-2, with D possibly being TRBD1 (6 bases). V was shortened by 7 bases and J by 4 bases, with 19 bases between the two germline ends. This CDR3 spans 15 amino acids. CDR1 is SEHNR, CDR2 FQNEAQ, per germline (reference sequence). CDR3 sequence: CASTRSGGPGYGYTF. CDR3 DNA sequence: TGTGCCAGCACCAGAAGCGGGGGGCCTGGCTATGGCTACACCTTC.

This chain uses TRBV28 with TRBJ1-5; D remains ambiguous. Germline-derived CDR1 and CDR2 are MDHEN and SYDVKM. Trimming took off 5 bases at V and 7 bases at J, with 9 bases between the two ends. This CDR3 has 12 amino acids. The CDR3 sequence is CASSRSVQPQHF. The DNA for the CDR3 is TGTGCCAGCAGTCGGTCGGTACAGCCCCAGCATTTT.

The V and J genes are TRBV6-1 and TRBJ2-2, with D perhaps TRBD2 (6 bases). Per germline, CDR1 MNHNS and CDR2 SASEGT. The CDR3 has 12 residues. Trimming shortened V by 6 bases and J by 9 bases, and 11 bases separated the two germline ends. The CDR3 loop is CASREGNRELFF. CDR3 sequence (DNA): TGTGCCAGCAGGGAGGGGAATAGGGAGCTGTTTTTT.

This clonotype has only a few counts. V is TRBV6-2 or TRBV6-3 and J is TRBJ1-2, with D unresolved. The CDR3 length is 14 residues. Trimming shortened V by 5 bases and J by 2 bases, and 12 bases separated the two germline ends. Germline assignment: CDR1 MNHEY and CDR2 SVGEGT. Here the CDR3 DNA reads TGTGCCAGCAGTCAACCTCTTACCAACTATGGCTACACCTTC. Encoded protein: CASSQPLTNYGYTF.

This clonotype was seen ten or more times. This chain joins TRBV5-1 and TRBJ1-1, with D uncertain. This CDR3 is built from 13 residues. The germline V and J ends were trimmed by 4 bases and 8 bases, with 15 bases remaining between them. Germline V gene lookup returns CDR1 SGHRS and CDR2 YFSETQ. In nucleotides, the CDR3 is TGCGCCAGCAGCGAAAGGAGTGGAAGCGAAGCTTTCTTT. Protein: CASSERSGSEAFF.

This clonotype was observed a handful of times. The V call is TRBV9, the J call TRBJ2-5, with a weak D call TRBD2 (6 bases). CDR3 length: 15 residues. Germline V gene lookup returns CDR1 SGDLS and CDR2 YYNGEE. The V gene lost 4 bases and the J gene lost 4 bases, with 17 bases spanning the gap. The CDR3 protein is CASSQRLGPGETQYF. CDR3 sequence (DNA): TGTGCCAGCAGCCAGAGACTAGGGCCTGGAGAGACCCAGTACTTC.